This T cell receptor beta chain was captured in a study of T cell changes during pregnancy in multiple sclerosis. Sequencing was performed with immunoSEQ multiplex PCR; in TCRdb, only in-frame clones are kept and a portion is missing. The repertoire holds around 50,000 clones, with just under 90% as singletons. The junction had 9 bases not matched to a gene; V was cut back by 3 bases and J by 6 bases. The CDR3 is made up of 15 amino acids. Per germline, CDR1 SGDLS and CDR2 YYNGEE. The chain carries TRBV9 and TRBJ2-4; 7 nucleotides line up with TRBD1. Sample: peripheral blood from another person, used as feeder cells. This receptor was taken from a human donor whose cells served as feeder cells for cultures in a pregnancy study. In DNA form, the CDR3 reads TGTGCCAGCAGCGGACCAGACAGGGATGTAAACATTCAGTACTTC. Translated, it gives CASSGPDRDVNIQYF.